Sequencing of this T cell receptor (beta chain) was carried out in a study of cytomegalovirus exposure and HLA in healthy donors. The CDR3 runs 15 residues. Germline lookup yields CDR1 SNHLY and CDR2 FYNNEI. V was clipped by 6 bases and J by 1 base, with 15 bases between them. Primers for the PCR totalled 60 Vbeta and 13 Jbeta. Repertoires were generated with immunoSEQ multiplex PCR, while TCRdb's copy carries only in-frame clones and drops some. This sample yields tens of thousands of clones, of which around 90% are seen a single time; roughly 1.6% belongs to the top ten. The TCR sequence derives from a man aged 25-45 years in good health and CMV-seropositive. The sample comprised PBMCs. This chain connects TRBV2 to TRBJ1-1; maybe TRBD1 (6 bases). This chain's CDR3 is CASSLDSPANTEAFF. CDR3 bases: TGTGCCAGCAGCTTGGACAGTCCCGCGAACACTGAAGCTTTCTTT.